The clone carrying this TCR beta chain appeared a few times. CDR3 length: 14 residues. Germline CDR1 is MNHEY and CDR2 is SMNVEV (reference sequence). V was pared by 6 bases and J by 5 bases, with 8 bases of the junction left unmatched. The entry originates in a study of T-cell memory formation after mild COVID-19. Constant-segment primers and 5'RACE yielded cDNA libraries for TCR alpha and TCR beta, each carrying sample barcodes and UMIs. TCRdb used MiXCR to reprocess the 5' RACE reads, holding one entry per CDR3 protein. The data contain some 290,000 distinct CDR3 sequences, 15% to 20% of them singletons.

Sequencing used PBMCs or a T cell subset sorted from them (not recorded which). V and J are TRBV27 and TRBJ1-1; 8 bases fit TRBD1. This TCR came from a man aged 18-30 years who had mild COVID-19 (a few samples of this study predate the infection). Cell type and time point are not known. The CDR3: CASSPQGAGTEAFF. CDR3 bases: TGTGCCAGCAGCCCCCAGGGGGCAGGGACTGAAGCTTTCTTT.